These T cell receptor beta chains were read from a single sample in a study of shared clonotypes between healthy human individuals. Clones were sequenced by immunoSEQ multiplex PCR, and TCRdb holds only the in-frame ones, with some missing. This sample has 2 million to 2.5 million clones, with about 92% found just once. Material for sequencing was naive CD8+ T cells from PBMCs. All receptors come from a man aged 18 to 30 in good health. Some clones in this sample may be carry-over from other donors' samples. The CDR3 runs from the conserved cysteine through the conserved F or W. A D gene is named only where the DNA matches it firmly. Clone size, where shown, is once, few, many, or a class for clones that have expanded.

size	length	V	J	D	DNA	CDR3
NA	11	TRBV5-6	TRBJ2-7	NA	TGTGCCAGCAGCGGGTGGGGCGAGCAGTACTTC	CASSGWGEQYF
NA	14	TRBV9	TRBJ1-2	NA	TGTGCCAGCAGCGTAGCGGACAGCCTTTATGGCTACACCTTC	CASSVADSLYGYTF
NA	15	TRBV30	TRBJ1-2	TRBD1	TGTGCCTGGAGTGACCGGACAGGGGGGAACTATGGCTACACCTTC	CAWSDRTGGNYGYTF
NA	15	TRBV9	TRBJ1-1	NA	TGTGCCAGCAGCCCCCGCGGCATGACGAACACTGAAGCTTTCTTT	CASSPRGMTNTEAFF
NA	12	TRBV9	TRBJ2-1	NA	TGTGCCAGCACCACGTACGACAATGAGCAGTTCTTC	CASTTYDNEQFF
NA	14	TRBV25-1	TRBJ2-3	TRBD2	TGTGCCAGTAGTAGCGGGAGTGCGGCAGATACGCAGTATTTT	CASSSGSAADTQYF
NA	13	TRBV7-2	TRBJ2-7	NA	TGTGCCAGCAGCCCGCAACGGTCCTACGAGCAGTACTTC	CASSPQRSYEQYF
NA	12	TRBV5-6	TRBJ1-5	NA	TGTGCCAGCAGCTTGGGCGGGGAGCCCCAGCATTTT	CASSLGGEPQHF
NA	15	TRBV5-1	TRBJ2-7	TRBD2	TGCGCCAGCAGCGGCAGCGGGAGGGAGGGATACGAGCAGTACTTC	CASSGSGREGYEQYF
few	13	TRBV12-5	TRBJ1-1	NA	TGTGCTAGTGGCCGATCAGGTAACACTGAAGCTTTCTTT	CASGRSGNTEAFF
NA	14	TRBV25-1	TRBJ1-6	TRBD1	TGTGCCACCCGCTCGACAGGGAGATCGGAGGCCCTCCACTTT	CATRSTGRSEALHF
NA	16	TRBV11-2	TRBJ2-1	NA	TGTGCCAGCGCCTTAGGGGGTCATAGCTCCTACAATGAGCAGTTCTTC	CASALGGHSSYNEQFF
NA	16	TRBV15	TRBJ2-1	NA	TGTGCCACCAGCAGAAAAGCGGTGAGCTCCTACAATGAGCAGTTCTTC	CATSRKAVSSYNEQFF
NA	13	TRBV27	TRBJ2-1	NA	TGTGCCAGCGGGGGCGGGAGAAGGAATGAGCAGTTCTTC	CASGGGRRNEQFF
NA	14	TRBV18	TRBJ2-7	NA	TGTGCCAGCTCACCCGGTGGCCTGGCCTACGAGCAGTACTTC	CASSPGGLAYEQYF
NA	14	TRBV5-6	TRBJ1-5	NA	TGTGCCAGCAGCTTTGGAGGAGGGATTCAGCCCCAGCATTTT	CASSFGGGIQPQHF
NA	11	TRBV5-8	TRBJ2-7	NA	TGTGCCAGCAGCTTGCCGGGGGAGCAGTACTTC	CASSLPGEQYF
NA	13	TRBV19	TRBJ1-1	TRBD1	TGTGCCAGTAGCTCAGGGGGGGTCACTGAAGCTTTCTTT	CASSSGGVTEAFF
NA	19	TRBV9	TRBJ2-5	NA	TGTGCCAGCAGCGAGGGGTTGTCCGAGGGAGGTCCTTCCTGGGAGACCCAGTACTTC	CASSEGLSEGGPSWETQYF
NA	13	TRBV5-1	TRBJ2-7	NA	TGCGCCAGCAGCTTGGACGGGATGCCCGAGCAGTACTTC	CASSLDGMPEQYF
NA	17	TRBV4-3	TRBJ2-1	TRBD2	TGCGCCAGCAGCCAGGGGGAACTAGCGCCACCATACAATGAGCAGTTCTTC	CASSQGELAPPYNEQFF
NA	21	TRBV19	TRBJ2-1	TRBD2	TGTGCCAGTAGTATCCGCCCGGGACTAGCGGGAGGTCCCCACTTTCCCAATGAGCAGTTCTTC	CASSIRPGLAGGPHFPNEQFF
NA	14	TRBV6-5	TRBJ2-2	NA	TGTGCCAGCAGTTATGGATTGTCAGGGAGGGAGCTGTTTTTT	CASSYGLSGRELFF
once	18	TRBV2	TRBJ2-7	NA	TGTGCCAGCAGCGAGGGGATAGCGACACCAACGAGCTCCTACGAGCAGTACTTC	CASSEGIATPTSSYEQYF
NA	15	TRBV27	TRBJ1-5	NA	TGTGCCAGCAGTTTGTTAGGGTATAGCAATCAGCCCCAGCATTTT	CASSLLGYSNQPQHF
NA	15	TRBV7-9	TRBJ2-1	NA	TGTGCCAGCAGCTTAGAGGTCGCTGGGGGACGTGAGCAGTTCTTC	CASSLEVAGGREQFF
NA	13	TRBV18	TRBJ1-2	TRBD1	TGTGCCAGCTCTAGACAGGGGAACTATGGCTACACCTTC	CASSRQGNYGYTF
NA	14	TRBV11-2	TRBJ2-1	TRBD2	TGTGCCAGCAGCCGGACTAGCCCACCGAGGGCGCAGTTCTTC	CASSRTSPPRAQFF